Shown below are 18 T cell receptor beta chains from a single sample sequenced in a study of T-cell reconstitution after alpha-beta-depleted transplantation in children. It was with unique molecular identifiers that the TCRbeta library was prepared. TCRdb re-called the PCR reads through MiXCR, storing one row per CDR3 protein. The table includes some 350,000 distinct CDR3 sequences, over 9% detected once. The specimen comprised PBMCs from the stem cell graft donor, sampled from the stem cell graft. The receptors shown here come from a human donor who donated a stem cell graft to a child with acute lymphoblastic leukemia.

The chain recombines TRBV12-3 or TRBV12-4 with TRBJ2-7; 14 bases line up with TRBD2. The V gene end was trimmed by 5 bases and the J gene end by 9 bases; junction bases not matched to a gene: 6. The CDR3 totals 14 residues. The CDR3 coding sequence is TGTGCCAGCAGTGCGGGACTAGCGGGAGCTACGCAGTACTTC. Encoded protein: CASSAGLAGATQYF.

The chain's CDR3 is CASSSKMGGDEQYF. The CDR3 DNA is TGTGCCAGCAGTTCCAAGATGGGTGGGGACGAGCAGTACTTC. The rearrangement uses TRBV27 and TRBJ2-7, with D hard to call. The V end lost 4 bases, the J end lost 5 bases, and 15 bases lay between the germline ends. Per the germline V gene, CDR1 is MNHEY and CDR2 is SMNVEV (reference sequence). The CDR3 is 14 amino acids.

This clonotype came up many times. The genes are TRBV5-1 and TRBJ2-6, with 8 bases identical to TRBD1. The junction had 15 bases not matched to a gene; V was cut back by 0 bases and J by 4 bases. The CDR3 is made up of 20 amino acids. CDR1 is SGHRS and CDR2 is YFSETQ in the germline V gene. CDR3 in DNA: TGCGCCAGCAGCTTGGGACCCGGGACAGGTAGCCTTTCCGGGGCCAACGTCCTGACTTTC. The encoded protein is CASSLGPGTGSLSGANVLTF.

This clonotype was counted only a few times. The CDR3 bases are TGCGCCAGCAGCATACAGGGGGCTGTAGCCAAAAACATTCAGTACTTC. Its protein is CASSIQGAVAKNIQYF. The gene calls are TRBV5-1 and TRBJ2-4; 9 nucleotides agree with TRBD1. V was clipped by 4 bases and J by 0 bases; unmatched bases: 5. Germline values: CDR1 SGHRS, CDR2 YFSETQ. The CDR3 is made up of 16 amino acids.

The gene calls are TRBV20-1 and TRBJ2-3; D remains unclear. V was clipped by 5 bases and J by 5 bases, with 11 bases between them. The CDR3 loop spans 12 amino acids. Germline values: CDR1 DFQATT, CDR2 SNEGSKA (reference sequence). The CDR3 protein is CSALIVEDTQYF. The CDR3 bases are TGCAGTGCTCTTATAGTGGAAGATACGCAGTATTTT.

This clonotype showed up many times. The chain joins TRBV14 to TRBJ2-1; D possibly matches TRBD1 or TRBD2 (5 bases each). Trimming stripped 4 bases from V and 2 bases from J, with 12 bases between. The CDR3 loop spans 15 amino acids. CDR1 is SGHDN and CDR2 is FVKESK in the germline V gene. This CDR3 reads CASSPLGGPYNEQFF. The CDR3 nucleotides read TGTGCCAGCAGCCCCCTTGGGGGACCCTACAATGAGCAGTTCTTC.

This clonotype was found a few times. The gene calls are TRBV20-1 and TRBJ2-3, with 10 positions matching TRBD2. The junction had 8 bases not matched to a gene; V was cut back by 6 bases and J by 5 bases. The CDR3 contains 14 residues. Germline V gene data show CDR1 as DFQATT and CDR2 as SNEGSKA (reference sequence). Here the CDR3 DNA reads TGCAGTGCCATAGCGGGAGGAAAGGGAGATACGCAGTATTTT. Protein product: CSAIAGGKGDTQYF.

This clonotype was counted a few times. The chain employs TRBV20-1 and TRBJ1-1; D not certain. Germline V CDR1 and CDR2: DFQATT, SNEGSKA (reference sequence). V lost 3 bases to trimming and J lost 1 base, with 6 bases between them. The CDR3 contains 12 residues. CDR3 sequence reads: CSARPGNTEAFF. CDR3 coding DNA: TGCAGTGCTAGGCCCGGGAACACTGAAGCTTTCTTT.

This clonotype has a count of ten or more. The chain carries TRBV6-5 and TRBJ2-7, with 13 bases fitting TRBD2. This CDR3 is 15 amino acids long. J was trimmed by 2 bases and V by 2 bases; bases with no gene match: 0. Per germline, CDR1 MNHEY and CDR2 SVGAGI. As DNA, the CDR3 is TGTGCCAGCAGTTACGGGACTAGCGGGACCTACGAGCAGTACTTC. Its protein product is CASSYGTSGTYEQYF.

This clonotype was seen a few times. This sequence joins TRBV10-2 and TRBJ1-1, with TRBD1 identical over 9 bases. V was clipped by 8 bases and J by 1 base; unmatched bases: 2. CDR3 length: 13 residues. Germline assignment: CDR1 WSHSY and CDR2 SAAADI. The CDR3 coding sequence is TGCGCCAGCCAGGACAGGGGGAACACTGAAGCTTTCTTT. This sequence encodes CASQDRGNTEAFF.

This clonotype was counted only a few times. The J gene is TRBJ2-1, the V gene TRBV5-1; D is undetermined. The CDR3 loop spans 12 amino acids. Trimming removed 2 bases from V and 6 bases from J, with 6 bases in between. CDR1 is SGHRS and CDR2 is YFSETQ in the germline V gene. CDR3 DNA: TGCGCCAGCAGCTTACCGAGCAATGAGCAGTTCTTC. This translates into CASSLPSNEQFF.

The chain combines TRBV3-1 with TRBJ2-1; 8 bases are a match to TRBD2. This CDR3 region has 15 residues. CDR1 LGHDT and CDR2 YNNKEL come from the germline V gene (reference sequence). V lost 4 bases and J lost 8; bases outside the gene matches: 10. The CDR3: CASSRWQREIHEQFF. For the CDR3, the DNA is TGTGCCAGCAGCCGCTGGCAGCGGGAGATCCATGAGCAGTTCTTC.

In this sample, this clonotype turned up many times. The genes are TRBV6-5 and TRBJ2-7; TRBD1 agrees at 7 bases. The ends lost 3 bases at V and 2 bases at J; junction bases unmatched: 7. CDR3 length equals 15 residues. Germline CDR1 reads MNHEY; CDR2 reads SVGAGI. CDR3: CASSYPRGSTYEQYF. The CDR3 nucleotides read TGTGCCAGCAGTTATCCCAGGGGGAGTACCTACGAGCAGTACTTC.

CDR3 bases: TGTGCCTGGGGACAGGGGGCGGGGGGGGCCAACGTCCTGACTTTC. It codes for CAWGQGAGGANVLTF. The chain is built from TRBV30 and TRBJ2-6, with 11 bases matching TRBD1. The CDR3 runs 15 residues. Per the germline V gene, CDR1 is GTSNPN and CDR2 is SVGIG (reference sequence). Trimming cost V 5 bases and J 4 bases; bases outside gene matches: 4. The full variable domain, its missing parts supplied by reference TRBV30 and TRBJ2-6, is SQTIHQWPATLVQPVGSPLSLECTVEGTSNPNLYWYRQAAGRGLQLLFYSVGIGQISSEVPQNLSASRPQDRQFILSSKKLLLSDSGFYLCAWGQGAGGANVLTFGAGSRLTVL.

This clonotype was seen only a few times. The gene calls are TRBV24-1 and TRBJ1-5; D might be TRBD1 (5 bases). The CDR3 extends over 13 amino acids. V lost 3 bases, J lost 5 bases, and 7 bases lay in between. Germline loops: CDR1 KGHDR, CDR2 SFDVKD. The CDR3 sequence: CATSDRRDQPQHF. The DNA of the CDR3 is TGTGCCACCAGTGATCGCAGGGATCAGCCCCAGCATTTT.

This clonotype was observed many times. The junction does not match germline at one end; this may be a read error. The V gene is TRBV7-7, the J gene TRBJ2-3, with TRBD2 matching 14 bases. The CDR3 consists of 15 residues. Germline lookup yields CDR1 SSHAT and CDR2 FNYEAQ (reference sequence). The CDR3 here is CASSSGLAGADTQYF. Written as DNA, the CDR3 is TGTGCTAGCAGCTCGGGACTAGCGGGAGCAGATACGCAGTATTTT.

This clonotype was detected a few times. The gene calls are TRBV6-2 or TRBV6-3 and TRBJ2-7; tentatively, D is TRBD2 (6 bases). The V gene lost 2 bases and the J gene lost 2 bases, with 19 bases spanning the gap. The CDR3 has 17 residues. Germline lookup yields CDR1 MNHEY and CDR2 SVGEGT. The CDR3 loop is CASSYAHVRRDPYEQYF. The CDR3, as DNA: TGTGCCAGCAGTTACGCTCATGTGCGGCGGGACCCCTACGAGCAGTACTTC.

The chain carries TRBV6-1 and TRBJ2-2, with D possibly matching TRBD1 (5 bases). The CDR3 has 17 amino acids. V was trimmed by 5 bases and J by 3 bases, leaving 19 bases between them. CDR1 is MNHNS, CDR2 SASEGT, per germline. CDR3 DNA: TGTGCCAGCAGTACGTCTCAGGGTTTGCAGTACACCGGGGAGCTGTTTTTT. Translating it yields CASSTSQGLQYTGELFF.